This T cell receptor (beta chain) came from a study of cytomegalovirus exposure and HLA in healthy donors. Sequenced by immunoSEQ multiplex PCR; TCRdb stores in-frame clones only, minus some. The repertoire holds about 200,000 clones, with roughly 88% as singletons. On this clone itself: The antigen is not known.

Whole-study results and caveats: A few chains linked to CMV were shown in vitro to be specific for CMV antigens.

Trimming stripped 4 bases from V and 4 bases from J, with 19 bases between. The CDR3 totals 16 residues. CDR1 and CDR2 (germline): SEHNR, FQNEAQ (reference sequence). This receptor was identified in a woman aged 18-29 years in good health and CMV-seronegative. The chain is built from TRBV7-9 and TRBJ1-2; D is perhaps TRBD1 (5 bases). The sequencing input was PBMCs. CDR3 DNA sequence: TGTGCCAGCAGCTCCAGTAATAGACAGATAGTCTATGGCTACACCTTC. Translation: CASSSSNRQIVYGYTF. Full variable domain (remainder filled in from reference TRBV7-9 and TRBJ1-2): DTGVSQNPRHKITKRGQNVTFRCDPISEHNRLYWYRQTLGQGPEFLTYFQNEAQLEKSRLLSDRFSAERPKGSFSTLEIQRTEQGDSAMYLCASSSSNRQIVYGYTFGSGTRLTVV.